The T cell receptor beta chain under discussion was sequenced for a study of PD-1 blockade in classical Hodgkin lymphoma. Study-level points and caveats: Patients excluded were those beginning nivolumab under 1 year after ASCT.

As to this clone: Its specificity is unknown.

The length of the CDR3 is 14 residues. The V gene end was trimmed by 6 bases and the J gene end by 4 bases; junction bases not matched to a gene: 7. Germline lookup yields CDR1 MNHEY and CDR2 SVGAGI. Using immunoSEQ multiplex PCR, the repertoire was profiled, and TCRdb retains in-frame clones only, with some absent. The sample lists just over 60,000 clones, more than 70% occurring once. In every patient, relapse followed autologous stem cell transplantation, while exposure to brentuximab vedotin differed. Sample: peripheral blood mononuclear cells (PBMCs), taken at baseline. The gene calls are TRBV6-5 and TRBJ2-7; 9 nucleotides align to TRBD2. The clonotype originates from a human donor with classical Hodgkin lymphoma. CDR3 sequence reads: CASRRTSAGYEQYF. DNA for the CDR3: TGTGCCAGCAGGAGGACTAGCGCTGGATACGAGCAGTACTTC.